This T cell receptor beta chain was retrieved from a study of metastatic and nonmetastatic thyroid tumors. At the level of the study: Repertoire comparison spanned blood and tumor or nodule tissue of malignant and benign thyroid patients. Notes on the study in general: In both blood and tumor samples, TCR beta diversity was reported significantly higher for malignant than benign nodules.

None of the patients had undergone any treatment ahead of thyroid surgery. This clone was recorded many times. The antigen remains unidentified. Germline CDR1 and CDR2: SQVTM and ANQGSEA. V lost 7 bases and J lost 3, with 13 bases in between. The CDR3 runs 13 residues. Methods used by the authors: Clinicopathological groups differed in CDR3, with these differences serving to build a distant-metastasis classifier for papillary thyroid cancer. With MiXCR, TCRdb called clones anew from the PCR reads. The V and J calls reflect TCRdb's pipeline rather than the authors' work. The sample shows roughly 15,000 clones, about 26% of them seen only once.

The material sequenced was tumor tissue. The receptor was isolated from a female donor with papillary thyroid cancer or a benign thyroid nodule (not recorded which). Some clones in this sample may be carry-over from other donors' samples. This chain uses TRBV29-1 with TRBJ2-1; no clear D. CDR3 nucleotide sequence: TGCAGCGCCGAACCGCGGCTCTACAATGAGCAGTTCTTC. As protein: CSAEPRLYNEQFF.